Below, one TCR beta chain is given with its context. Its cognate antigen is unknown. TCRdb keeps only in-frame clones here, not all; method: immunoSEQ multiplex PCR. This sample has fewer than 15,000 clones, with about 88% found just once. V lost 4 bases to trimming and J lost 9 bases; unmatched junction nucleotides: 8. Germline assignment: CDR1 LNHDA and CDR2 SQIVND (reference sequence). The CDR3 runs 13 residues. The data were obtained in a study of early stage breast cancer tumors. This normal breast sample came from a site 2-4 cm away from the tumor. The study's findings and limits: In 14 of 16 patients, blood comparison separated tumor from normal breast. Commonly generated sequences made up most enriched TCRB sequences shared between patients.

The chain couples TRBV19 to TRBJ2-5; TRBD2 agrees at 7 bases. Specimen: normal breast tissue next to the tumor. This receptor was obtained from a young adult with breast cancer. The DNA for the CDR3 is TGTGCCAGTAGTAGCGGGAGTAGCACGGCCCAGTACTTC. Translating gives CASSSGSSTAQYF.